This is a list of T cell receptor beta chains from one sample in a study of vaccination and CD4 T cells after COVID-19. Which antigens these TCRs recognize remains unknown. TCRdb re-called the PCR reads through MiXCR, storing one row per CDR3 protein. The sample contains approximately 11,000 distinct CDR3 sequences, 40% to 50% of which appear only once. The specimen was CD4+ T cells from blood, cultured in vitro. All receptors come from a human donor who had recovered from COVID-19. Each CDR3 is given with its conserved first and last residue. The D gene is left open where the match is weak. Size is omitted from some rows. Given values are once, few, many or a class for expanded clones.

CDR3nt | CDR3aa | v_gene | abundance | j_gene | d_gene
TGCGCCAGCAGCTTATTAGCGGGGGGGCCAAGACGAGATACGCAGTATTTT | CASSLLAGGPRRDTQYF | TRBV5-1 | few | TRBJ2-3 | TRBD2
TGTGCCAGCAGCACTAACCGGGACAGCTATGGCTACACCTTC | CASSTNRDSYGYTF | TRBV7-9 | NA | TRBJ1-2 | TRBD1
TGTGCCAGCAGCTTAGAAGGAGAATCAGCGCCCCAGCATTTT | CASSLEGESAPQHF | TRBV7-9 | few | TRBJ1-5 | NA
TGCAGTGCATATCCTTCGACAGGGCGAGAGACCCAGTACTTC | CSAYPSTGRETQYF | TRBV20-1 | NA | TRBJ2-5 | TRBD1
TGTGCCAGCAGCCACGGGACAGTTAATGAAAAACTGTTTTTT | CASSHGTVNEKLFF | TRBV7-8 | few | TRBJ1-4 | TRBD1
TGCAGTGCTCCGGACAGCGCCAACTATGGCTACACCTTC | CSAPDSANYGYTF | TRBV20-1 | once | TRBJ1-2 | NA
TGCAGTGCTAGAGACATGACAGGGAACGAGTATGGCTACACCTTC | CSARDMTGNEYGYTF | TRBV20-1 | NA | TRBJ1-2 | TRBD1
TGTGCCACCAGCCGAGACCCAGGGGGGATTCAGCCCCAGCATTTT | CATSRDPGGIQPQHF | TRBV15 | NA | TRBJ1-5 | TRBD1
TGTGCCAGCAATTCCGGGACAGGGTATGGCTACACCTTC | CASNSGTGYGYTF | TRBV2 | few | TRBJ1-2 | TRBD1
TGTGCCAGCAGCTTGGGAGCCGGGACAAAAGTTGCTGAAGCTTTCTTT | CASSLGAGTKVAEAFF | TRBV11-2 | NA | TRBJ1-1 | NA
TGTGCTAGCAGTTACAGTCCCGGGACAGGCGACTACGAGCAGTACTTC | CASSYSPGTGDYEQYF | TRBV6-5 | NA | TRBJ2-7 | TRBD1
TGCAGCGTTAGGCGGACAGGGGTTGTAGGGGGGCCGTACCAAGAGACCCAGTACTTC | CSVRRTGVVGGPYQETQYF | TRBV29-1 | NA | TRBJ2-5 | TRBD1
TGTGCCAACATAAGGACAGGGAGGTACGAGCAGTACTTC | CANIRTGRYEQYF | TRBV24-1 | NA | TRBJ2-7 | TRBD1
TGTGCCTGGAGTACCCGGGGACGCAATCAGCCCCAGCATTTT | CAWSTRGRNQPQHF | TRBV30 | NA | TRBJ1-5 | NA
TGTGCCAGCGGGGGGGGGCGTTTTGGAGACTACACCTTC | CASGGGRFGDYTF | TRBV6-1 | NA | TRBJ1-2 | NA
TGCAGTGCAGGGGCTCTCTCTGGAAACACCATATATTTT | CSAGALSGNTIYF | TRBV20-1 | NA | TRBJ1-3 | NA
TGTGCCAGCAGTTTAGACCGCTACTCCTACGAGCAGTACTTC | CASSLDRYSYEQYF | TRBV12-3/TRBV12-4 | NA | TRBJ2-7 | NA
TGTGCCTGGAGTTTCAATCAACTTAATGAGCAGTTCTTC | CAWSFNQLNEQFF | TRBV30 | NA | TRBJ2-1 | NA
TGCGCCAGCAGCCAAGATGGCACGGTCTATGGCTACACCTTC | CASSQDGTVYGYTF | TRBV4-1 | few | TRBJ1-2 | NA
TGTGCCAGCAGTTTAGGAACTATGAACACTGAAGCTTTCTTT | CASSLGTMNTEAFF | TRBV12-3/TRBV12-4 | NA | TRBJ1-1 | NA
TGTGCCAGCAGCTTAGTTGGACCTATGGATGCTAACTATGGCTACACCTTC | CASSLVGPMDANYGYTF | TRBV7-2 | NA | TRBJ1-2 | NA
TGTGCCAGCGGACAGACAGGATATGGCGAAAAACTGTTTTTT | CASGQTGYGEKLFF | TRBV25-1 | NA | TRBJ1-4 | NA
TGTGCCAGCAGTGCCGGGACAGTCTATGGCTACACCTTC | CASSAGTVYGYTF | TRBV6-1 | few | TRBJ1-2 | TRBD1
TGTGCCAGCAGCTTGTATCCAGATAACACCGGGGAGCTGTTTTTT | CASSLYPDNTGELFF | TRBV7-6 | NA | TRBJ2-2 | NA
TGTGCCAGCAGCCAAGAGGAGGGGATTACGCCTCCCGGGGAGCTGTTTTTT | CASSQEEGITPPGELFF | TRBV3-1 | NA | TRBJ2-2 | NA
TGTGCCAGCCAACAGGGAGGTCCGAGTACAGATACGCAGTATTTT | CASQQGGPSTDTQYF | TRBV10-3 | few | TRBJ2-3 | NA
TGCGCCAGCAGCCTTATTCAGCCCCGTCGGGACGTAATTAACTATGGCTACACCTTC | CASSLIQPRRDVINYGYTF | TRBV4-1 | few | TRBJ1-2 | NA
TGTGCCAGCAGTTTGGACAGGGGGAACACCGGGGAGCTGTTTTTT | CASSLDRGNTGELFF | TRBV12-3/TRBV12-4 | few | TRBJ2-2 | TRBD1
TGTGCCAGCAGTTTATGGGGAGAGGGCTTCAATCAGCCCCAGCATTTT | CASSLWGEGFNQPQHF | TRBV27 | NA | TRBJ1-5 | NA
TGTGCCAGCAGCTTTGGACAGGAGAACACTGAAGCTTTCTTT | CASSFGQENTEAFF | TRBV7-9 | NA | TRBJ1-1 | TRBD1
TGCGCCAGCAGCTTGGGACAGAAGTATAATTCACCCCTCCACTTT | CASSLGQKYNSPLHF | TRBV5-1 | few | TRBJ1-6 | NA
TGCAGTGCTAGAGATCAAGGGAGGGGGTCCGGGGAGCTGTTTTTT | CSARDQGRGSGELFF | TRBV20-1 | few | TRBJ2-2 | NA
TGCGCCAGCGTCCTTCGACCACTATCTAGCACAGATACGCAGTATTTT | CASVLRPLSSTDTQYF | TRBV4-1 | NA | TRBJ2-3 | NA
TGTGCCAGCAGTCAACGACAGGAAGGGACCCAGTACTTC | CASSQRQEGTQYF | TRBV7-2 | NA | TRBJ2-5 | NA
TGTGCCAGCAGTGAATTCCAGGGTAATGAAAAACTGTTTTTT | CASSEFQGNEKLFF | TRBV25-1 | NA | TRBJ1-4 | NA
TGTGCCTGGAGAGGAGGGCTGGGACAGCCCCAGCATTTT | CAWRGGLGQPQHF | TRBV30 | NA | TRBJ1-5 | NA
TGTGCCAGCAGCTTCTTGCCCCAGGGAGGGAGGGCAGATACGCAGTATTTT | CASSFLPQGGRADTQYF | TRBV7-2 | NA | TRBJ2-3 | TRBD2
TGTGCCAGCAGCTCCCACCCCTTAGCGGGGAAGGGTTATGCGCAGTATTTT | CASSSHPLAGKGYAQYF | TRBV7-8 | once | TRBJ2-3 | TRBD2
TGTGCCAGCCCCCCGCGGGATACGCAGTATTTT | CASPPRDTQYF | TRBV7-9 | NA | TRBJ2-3 | NA
TGTGCCTGCTACCCGGGCGGGGGGAAATACGAGCAGTACTTC | CACYPGGGKYEQYF | TRBV30 | once | TRBJ2-7 | TRBD2
TGTGCCAGCAGTCTCCTAACAGGGGGAGGAAACACCATATATTTT | CASSLLTGGGNTIYF | TRBV6-2/TRBV6-3 | few | TRBJ1-3 | TRBD1
TGTGCTAGTGGTTTATCCGGGAACACCGGGGAGCTGTTTTTT | CASGLSGNTGELFF | TRBV12-5 | NA | TRBJ2-2 | NA